This T cell receptor beta chain was sequenced in a study of blood T cells in healthy people across ages. Findings of the study overall: Researchers judged that diversity estimates from one million T cells fell short of true values.

PCR was performed a second time for roughly 7 to 11 cycles using a sample-barcoded 5' primer and a J-beta primer mix. Every cDNA was tagged by a template-switch adaptor with 12 random nucleotides. Each CDR3 protein gets one entry after TCRdb re-called the 5' RACE reads with MiXCR. The sample shows some 1.8 million distinct CDR3 sequences, more than 35% of them seen only once. PBMCs, at least 7 million per sample, were isolated. The CDR3 runs 18 residues. V gave up 5 bases and J gave up 2 bases; unmatched junction bases: 14. CDR1 SEHNR and CDR2 FQNEAQ come from the germline V gene (reference sequence). As to this clonotype: Its antigen is as yet unknown.

The sequenced sample consisted of blood. The chain uses TRBV7-9 and TRBJ1-3; 8 nucleotides line up with TRBD1. The TCR originated in a human donor in good health. The CDR3 loop is CASSPALLRTGTGNTIYF. The CDR3 DNA follows: TGTGCCAGCAGCCCCGCGCTGCTCCGGACAGGGACTGGAAACACCATATATTTT.